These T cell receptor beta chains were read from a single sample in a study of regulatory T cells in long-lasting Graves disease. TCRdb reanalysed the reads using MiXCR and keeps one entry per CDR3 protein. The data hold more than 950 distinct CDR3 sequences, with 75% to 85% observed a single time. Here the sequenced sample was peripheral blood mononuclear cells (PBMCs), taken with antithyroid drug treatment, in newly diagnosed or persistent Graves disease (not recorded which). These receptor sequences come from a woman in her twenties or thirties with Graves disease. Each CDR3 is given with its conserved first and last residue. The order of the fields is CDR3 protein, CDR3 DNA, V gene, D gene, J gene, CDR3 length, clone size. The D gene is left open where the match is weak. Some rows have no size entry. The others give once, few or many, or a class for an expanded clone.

CASSGRRAFAEAFF,TGTGCCAGCAGCGGTAGAAGGGCCTTCGCTGAAGCTTTCTTT,TRBV3-1,.,TRBJ1-1,14,.
CASSQVPREQETQYF,TGTGCCAGCAGCCAAGTGCCGCGGGAACAAGAGACCCAGTACTTC,TRBV4-2,.,TRBJ2-5,15,.
CASSPRDRGYNEQFF,TGTGCCAGCAGCCCCCGGGACAGGGGCTACAATGAGCAGTTCTTC,TRBV4-2,TRBD1,TRBJ2-1,15,.
CASSFGSGGTEQYF,TGTGCCAGCAGTTTCGGGTCTGGGGGTACCGAGCAGTACTTC,TRBV27,.,TRBJ2-7,14,.
CSVGQGRNYGYTF,TGCAGCGTCGGACAGGGGAGGAACTATGGCTACACCTTC,TRBV29-1,TRBD1,TRBJ1-2,13,few
CASSQTSGTFVMPYNEQFF,TGCGCCAGCAGCCAAACTAGCGGGACCTTTGTCATGCCCTACAATGAGCAGTTCTTC,TRBV4-3,TRBD2,TRBJ2-1,19,.
CASSSYRGYEQYF,TGTGCCAGCAGTTCCTACAGGGGGTACGAGCAGTACTTC,TRBV6-5,TRBD1,TRBJ2-7,13,.
CASSLDRDVTQYF,TGTGCCAGCAGCCTAGACAGGGACGTTACGCAGTATTTT,TRBV11-2,TRBD1,TRBJ2-3,13,.
CASSYSPGPTPSYTIYF,TGTGCCAGCAGTTACTCTCCTGGACCGACGCCGAGCTACACCATATATTTT,TRBV6-7,.,TRBJ1-3,17,.
CANPEHREVVGDTQYF,TGTGCCAACCCGGAGCACAGGGAAGTAGTTGGAGATACGCAGTATTTT,TRBV10-3,.,TRBJ2-3,16,.
CATAEAAWREQYF,TGTGCCACCGCGGAGGCAGCCTGGCGCGAGCAGTACTTC,TRBV15,.,TRBJ2-7,13,.
CASSLSNRATQYF,TGTGCCAGCAGTTTATCCAACAGGGCCACGCAGTATTTT,TRBV12-3/TRBV12-4,.,TRBJ2-3,13,.
CASSERFPGLEAFF,TGTGCCAGCAGTGAAAGGTTCCCAGGCCTCGAAGCTTTCTTT,TRBV6-1,.,TRBJ1-1,14,.
CASSLNNGEQFF,TGTGCCAGCAGCCTAAACAACGGTGAGCAGTTCTTC,TRBV3-1,.,TRBJ2-1,12,once
CASSPFITDQETQYF,TGTGCCAGCTCACCATTTATAACAGACCAAGAGACCCAGTACTTC,TRBV18,.,TRBJ2-5,15,.
CASSLLTGPTAGELFF,TGTGCCAGCAGCCTCTTGACAGGCCCGACCGCCGGGGAGCTGTTTTTT,TRBV11-1,.,TRBJ2-2,16,.
CASSSWYGGASGNTIYF,TGTGCCAGCAGCTCTTGGTACGGGGGCGCCTCTGGAAACACCATATATTTT,TRBV11-3,.,TRBJ1-3,17,.
CASSLNRMVGAANYGYTF,TGTGCCAGCAGCTTAAATAGGATGGTGGGGGCGGCTAACTATGGCTACACCTTC,TRBV7-3,.,TRBJ1-2,18,.
CASSQSGQTVSYEQYF,TGTGCCAGCAGCCAATCGGGACAGACAGTCTCCTACGAGCAGTACTTC,TRBV13,TRBD1,TRBJ2-7,16,.
CASSEATGTGSETQYF,TGTGCCAGCAGTGAAGCGACCGGGACAGGGTCAGAGACCCAGTACTTC,TRBV6-1,TRBD1,TRBJ2-5,16,.
CASSFLPRVHNQPQHF,TGTGCCAGCAGTTTCCTTCCTCGGGTTCACAATCAGCCCCAGCATTTT,TRBV12-3/TRBV12-4,.,TRBJ1-5,16,once
CASSVGLAGGVQYF,TGTGCCAGCAGCGTGGGACTAGCGGGAGGTGTGCAGTACTTC,TRBV9,TRBD2,TRBJ2-7,14,.
CASSARRSSYEQYF,TGTGCCAGTAGTGCCAGACGGAGCTCCTACGAGCAGTACTTC,TRBV19,.,TRBJ2-7,14,few
CASSFPGNEQFF,TGTGCCAGCAGTTTTCCAGGGAATGAGCAGTTCTTC,TRBV27,.,TRBJ2-1,12,.
CASSLYLTYVGEKLFF,TGTGCCAGCAGCTTATATCTCACCTATGTAGGTGAAAAACTGTTTTTT,TRBV11-3,.,TRBJ1-4,16,.
CASSLSWDAEAFF,TGTGCCAGCAGCTTATCCTGGGACGCTGAAGCTTTCTTT,TRBV11-1,.,TRBJ1-1,13,.
CASRPTGVYGYTF,TGTGCCAGCAGACCAACAGGGGTATATGGCTACACCTTC,TRBV6-2/TRBV6-3,TRBD1,TRBJ1-2,13,.
CSVATSVGNIQYF,TGCAGCGTTGCGACTAGCGTAGGAAACATTCAGTACTTC,TRBV29-1,TRBD2,TRBJ2-4,13,.
CASRYQRSSSKTEAFF,TGTGCCAGCAGGTATCAAAGGTCCTCGTCCAAGACTGAAGCTTTCTTT,TRBV28,.,TRBJ1-1,16,few
CASSYVLASGSVNEQFF,TGTGCCAGCAGTTACGTCCTGGCTAGCGGGAGTGTTAATGAGCAGTTCTTC,TRBV6-2/TRBV6-3,TRBD2,TRBJ2-1,17,.
CAISEPGVGHSEQYF,TGTGCCATCAGTGAGCCCGGGGTAGGCCATTCCGAGCAGTACTTC,TRBV10-3,.,TRBJ2-7,15,.
CASSQDANTGELFF,TGTGCCAGCAGCCAAGACGCGAACACCGGGGAGCTGTTTTTT,TRBV7-9,.,TRBJ2-2,14,once
CASSLGPGGLNQPQHF,TGTGCCAGCAGCTTAGGCCCGGGAGGGCTCAATCAGCCCCAGCATTTT,TRBV7-9,.,TRBJ1-5,16,.
CASSEAGLASHNEQFF,TGTGCCAGCAGTGAAGCAGGACTAGCTTCCCACAATGAGCAGTTCTTC,TRBV25-1,TRBD2,TRBJ2-1,16,.
CSALKTGGYGYTF,TGCAGTGCACTAAAGACAGGGGGCTATGGCTACACCTTC,TRBV20-1,TRBD1,TRBJ1-2,13,.
CASSPTGGYEQYF,TGTGCCAGCAGCCCGACAGGGGGCTACGAGCAGTACTTC,TRBV14,TRBD1,TRBJ2-7,13,.
CASSLGRGSEQFF,TGTGCCAGCAGTTTGGGTAGGGGTAGTGAGCAGTTCTTC,TRBV28,.,TRBJ2-1,13,.
CASSQPSVGATNEKLFF,TGCGCCAGCAGCCAGCCCAGCGTGGGTGCAACTAATGAAAAACTGTTTTTT,TRBV4-1,.,TRBJ1-4,17,.
CASSLTLRGNEKLFF,TGTGCCAGCAGCTTAACCCTCCGGGGTAATGAAAAACTGTTTTTT,TRBV7-9,.,TRBJ1-4,15,.
CSASWSRPESYEQYF,TGCAGTGCTAGTTGGTCCCGACCAGAGTCCTACGAGCAGTACTTC,TRBV20-1,.,TRBJ2-7,15,few
CASSVGAGPNYEQYF,TGTGCCAGCAGCGTAGGGGCAGGTCCCAACTACGAGCAGTACTTC,TRBV9,.,TRBJ2-7,15,.
CASSSLKRGRGELFF,TGCGCCAGCAGCTCCTTAAAAAGGGGGCGCGGGGAGCTGTTTTTT,TRBV4-3,TRBD1,TRBJ2-2,15,.
CSARQIGEAKNIQYF,TGCAGTGCTAGACAGATTGGAGAAGCCAAAAACATTCAGTACTTC,TRBV20-1,.,TRBJ2-4,15,.
CASSLGQGRRKLFF,TGTGCCAGCAGCTTAGGACAGGGTCGTCGAAAACTGTTTTTT,TRBV7-9,TRBD1,TRBJ1-4,14,.
CASSLRWQYYGYTF,TGTGCCAGCAGTTTAAGGTGGCAATACTATGGCTACACCTTC,TRBV12-3/TRBV12-4,.,TRBJ1-2,14,.
CASSQPGLPGGEQYF,TGTGCCAGCAGCCAACCGGGACTACCTGGTGGTGAGCAGTACTTC,TRBV14,TRBD2,TRBJ2-7,15,.
CSASGQTRSYNEQFF,TGCAGTGCCAGTGGTCAAACTCGCTCCTACAATGAGCAGTTCTTC,TRBV20-1,.,TRBJ2-1,15,.
CASIGGREQFF,TGTGCCAGCATTGGCGGGCGCGAGCAGTTCTTC,TRBV6-1,.,TRBJ2-1,11,.
CASSLNENPNYGYTF,TGTGCCAGCAGTCTCAACGAAAACCCCAACTATGGCTACACCTTC,TRBV28,.,TRBJ1-2,15,once
CASRRSRDSSYEQYF,TGTGCCAGCAGACGTAGCCGGGACTCGTCCTACGAGCAGTACTTC,TRBV4-2,.,TRBJ2-7,15,.
CASSFIQGVGDTQYF,TGCGCCAGCAGCTTTATCCAGGGGGTCGGAGATACGCAGTATTTT,TRBV5-1,TRBD1,TRBJ2-3,15,.
CASPDLYTEAFF,TGTGCCAGCCCTGACCTTTACACTGAAGCTTTCTTT,TRBV6-2/TRBV6-3,.,TRBJ1-1,12,.
CASSVEEQFF,TGTGCCAGCAGTGTAGAGGAGCAGTTCTTC,TRBV2,.,TRBJ2-1,10,.
CASSPRAVSTDTQYF,TGTGCCAGCAGCCCCCGAGCGGTATCCACAGATACGCAGTATTTT,TRBV9,.,TRBJ2-3,15,.
CASSLVAGAADTQYF,TGTGCCAGCAGCTTAGTAGCGGGAGCGGCAGATACGCAGTATTTT,TRBV11-1,TRBD2,TRBJ2-3,15,.
CASSPYLNTEAFF,TGTGCCAGCAGCCCGTATTTAAACACTGAAGCTTTCTTT,TRBV11-2,.,TRBJ1-1,13,.
CASTGDRGLPEAFF,TGTGCCAGCACCGGGGACAGGGGGCTTCCTGAAGCTTTCTTT,TRBV12-3/TRBV12-4,TRBD1,TRBJ1-1,14,.